This TCR beta chain was profiled in a study of identical twins. This clonotype turned up a few times. Its antigen remains unknown. TCRdb called the 5' RACE reads again in MiXCR, with one record for every CDR3 protein. The sample shows nearly 650,000 distinct CDR3 sequences, 7.1% of them seen only once. Overall study findings and caveats: Models underpredicted monozygotic twin sharing of out-of-frame TCR alpha.

In addition, the sample was reused for a study of yellow fever vaccine responses in identical twins.

The source material was PBMCs. This TCR came from a woman aged 18-29 years in good health.

The CDR3 reads CASSEGQGSNQPQHF. The CDR3 DNA reads as TGCGCCAGCAGCGAGGGACAGGGTAGCAATCAGCCCCAGCATTTT. V gene TRBV5-1 combines with J gene TRBJ1-5; TRBD1 agrees at 9 bases. Germline V CDR1 and CDR2: SGHRS, YFSETQ. J lost 0 bases, V lost 4 bases, and 2 bases had no gene match. The CDR3 contains 15 residues.